One sample yielded the 4 T cell receptor beta chains listed below, sequenced in a study of cytomegalovirus exposure and HLA in healthy donors. 60 Vbeta and 13 Jbeta primers were used in PCR. TCRdb keeps only in-frame clones here, not all; method: immunoSEQ multiplex PCR. The data hold around 170,000 clones, with 75% to 85% observed a single time. The sequencing input was PBMCs. These receptors all come from a young man in good health and CMV-seronegative.

The J gene is TRBJ1-2, the V gene TRBV5-1; D unclear. This CDR3 has 14 residues. Germline CDR1 and CDR2: SGHRS and YFSETQ. The germline V and J ends were trimmed by 3 bases and 8 bases, with 17 bases remaining between them. The CDR3 DNA reads TGCGCCAGCAGCTACGAGACGACTGGCGGGGGCTACACCTTC. It yields the protein CASSYETTGGGYTF.

This clone was seen once. The rearrangement uses TRBV5-4 and TRBJ1-2; possible D gene TRBD1, 6 bases. The CDR3 runs to 16 residues. In germline, CDR1 is SGHNT, CDR2 YYREEE (reference sequence). Trimming took 4 bases from V and 0 from J, leaving 16 bases between them. CDR3 amino acids: CASSPHGGATNYGYTF. The CDR3 region has the DNA TGTGCCAGCAGCCCTCATGGGGGGGCGACTAACTATGGCTACACCTTC.

The chain has TRBV4-2 and TRBJ1-1; 9 positions match TRBD1. CDR1 LGHNA and CDR2 YNFKEQ come from the germline V gene. The CDR3 is 14 residues long. The V segment lost 3 bases and the J segment 6 bases; nucleotides outside the gene matches: 5. CDR3 region: CASSQEQGAAEAFF. The CDR3 coding sequence is TGTGCCAGCAGCCAGGAACAGGGGGCGGCTGAAGCTTTCTTT.

This sequence joins TRBV27 and TRBJ1-1; D uncertain. Trimming cost V 3 bases and J 7 bases, with 9 bases left between them. Germline-derived CDR1 and CDR2 are MNHEY and SMNVEV (reference sequence). The CDR3 covers 12 residues. CDR3 in amino acids: CASSLRRGEAFF. In DNA, the CDR3 is TGTGCCAGCAGTTTGCGTCGGGGTGAAGCTTTCTTT.